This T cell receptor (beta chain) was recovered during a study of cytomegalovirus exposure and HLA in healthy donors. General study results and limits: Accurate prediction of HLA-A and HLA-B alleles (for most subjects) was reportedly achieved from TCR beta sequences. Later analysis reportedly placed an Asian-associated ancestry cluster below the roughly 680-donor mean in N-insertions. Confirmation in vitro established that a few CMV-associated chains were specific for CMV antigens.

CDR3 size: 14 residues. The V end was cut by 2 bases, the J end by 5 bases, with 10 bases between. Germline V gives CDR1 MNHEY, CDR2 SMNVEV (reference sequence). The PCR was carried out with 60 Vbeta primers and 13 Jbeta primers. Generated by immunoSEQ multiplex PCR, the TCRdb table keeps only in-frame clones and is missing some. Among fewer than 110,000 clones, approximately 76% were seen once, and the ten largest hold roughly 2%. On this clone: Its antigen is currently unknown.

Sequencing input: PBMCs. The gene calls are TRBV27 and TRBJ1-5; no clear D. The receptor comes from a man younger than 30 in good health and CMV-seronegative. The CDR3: CASSLTQRDQPQHF. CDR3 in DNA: TGTGCCAGCAGTTTAACCCAGAGGGATCAGCCCCAGCATTTT.